This TCR beta chain was sequenced in a study of CD8+ T cells in alopecia areata. Looking at the study overall: For the treated group, dosing was oral tofacitinib at 5 to 10 mg twice daily. For 6 to 18 months, tofacitinib was taken, and 6 months off drug followed.

Extracted RNA was reverse transcribed into cDNA, the sequencing template. Produced via immunoSEQ multiplex PCR; TCRdb's table is partial and in-frame only. This repertoire shows 130,000 to 150,000 clones, roughly 50% found once; its top ten account for over 5.5%. Details on this clone: As yet, its antigen is unknown.

General study results and limits: Normal scalp had lower clonality than lesional scalp, with alopecia totalis/universalis lesions showing this most strongly.

Unmatched junction bases numbered 3, after V lost 5 bases and J lost 4 bases. Germline assignment: CDR1 SGDLS and CDR2 YYNGEE. This CDR3 is 14 amino acids long. Sampling of alopecia areata patients yielded lesional scalp punch biopsies as well as peripheral blood. The gene calls are TRBV9 and TRBJ2-2; 9 bases map to TRBD2. Sequenced material: CD4+ T cells sorted from blood. The TCR comes from a human donor with alopecia areata. The CDR3 region has the DNA TGTGCCAGCAGGACTAGCGGCAGCACCGGGGAGCTGTTTTTT. This codes for CASRTSGSTGELFF.